The present T cell receptor beta chain was sequenced within a study of identical twins. In regard to this clonotype: Its specificity is not known.

General study points: The abundant beta clonotypes from cord blood had fewer insertions, and memory repertoires had none of this. It was cross-sectional statistical analysis, not following the same donors, that the conclusions relied on.

V was trimmed by 2 bases and J by 4 bases, leaving 10 bases between them. This CDR3 has 14 residues. CDR1 is ENHRY and CDR2 is SYGVKD in the germline V gene. A universal primer site came from template switching; cDNA carried unique molecular identifiers. MiXCR, run by TCRdb on the 5' RACE reads, gives a single entry per CDR3 protein. Of 1.5 million to 2 million distinct CDR3 sequences in the sample, roughly a third were seen once. All donors were healthy, and all were Caucasian. V gene TRBV10-3 combines with J gene TRBJ2-3, with D perhaps TRBD2 (5 bases). Sequencing was performed on cord blood. The sequence derives from a newborn girl in good health. In DNA, the CDR3 is TGTGCCATCAGTGAGGCGGGTATATCAGATACGCAGTATTTT. This encodes CAISEAGISDTQYF.